This T cell receptor (beta chain) was found in a study of metastatic and nonmetastatic thyroid tumors. In the study's own analysis: Built for papillary thyroid cancer, a distant-metastasis classifier drew on CDR3 differences across clinicopathological groups. MiXCR was used by TCRdb to re-call the PCR reads. The V and J calls were determined by TCRdb, not by the authors. The sample carries 40,000 or so clones, 25% to 30% recorded once. The CDR3 consists of 18 residues. Losses at the gene ends were 10 bases for V and 3 bases for J; bases not matched to a gene: 21. Germline loops: CDR1 SGDLS, CDR2 YYNGEE. All patients were treatment-naive before thyroid surgery.

This chain uses TRBV9 with TRBJ1-3; TRBD1 matches at 8 bases. The TCR comes from a female donor with papillary thyroid cancer or a benign thyroid nodule (not recorded which). Some clones in this sample may be carry-over from other donors' samples. What was sequenced was blood. CDR3 coding DNA: TGTGCCGGCACCGGGGGGGCAGGGGGCGCCGAATATGGAAACACCATATATTTT. Its protein product is CAGTGGAGGAEYGNTIYF.